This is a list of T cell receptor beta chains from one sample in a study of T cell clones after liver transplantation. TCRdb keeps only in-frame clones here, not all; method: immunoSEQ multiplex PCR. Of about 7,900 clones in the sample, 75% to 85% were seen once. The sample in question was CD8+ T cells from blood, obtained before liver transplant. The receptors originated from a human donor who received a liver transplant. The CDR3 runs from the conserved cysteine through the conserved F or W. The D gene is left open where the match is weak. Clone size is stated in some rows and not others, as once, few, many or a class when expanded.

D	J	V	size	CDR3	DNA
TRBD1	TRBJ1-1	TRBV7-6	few	CASSFSQGENTEAFF	TGTGCCAGCAGCTTTTCGCAGGGGGAGAACACTGAAGCTTTCTTT
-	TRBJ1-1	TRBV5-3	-	CARSLRSTEAFF	TGTGCCAGAAGCCTCCGTAGCACTGAAGCTTTCTTT
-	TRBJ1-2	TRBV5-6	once	CASSWPASYGYTF	TGTGCCAGCAGCTGGCCAGCGTCGTATGGCTACACCTTC
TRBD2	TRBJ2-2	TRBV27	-	CASSLGAGGLTEELFF	TGTGCCAGCAGTCTGGGGGCGGGGGGGCTGACCGAGGAGCTGTTTTTT
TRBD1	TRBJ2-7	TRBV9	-	CASSGAGTDFYEQYF	TGTGCCAGCAGCGGGGCCGGGACAGATTTCTACGAGCAGTACTTC
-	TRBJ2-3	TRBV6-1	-	CASSEAPGDTQYF	TGTGCCAGCAGTGAGGCCCCGGGGGATACGCAGTATTTT
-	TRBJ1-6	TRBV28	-	CASSQTGLGYNSPLHF	TGTGCCAGCAGCCAGACGGGTTTGGGCTATAATTCACCCCTCCACTTT
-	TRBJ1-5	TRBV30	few	CAWSVPGDQPQHF	TGTGCCTGGAGTGTACCCGGAGATCAGCCCCAGCATTTT
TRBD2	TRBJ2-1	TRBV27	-	CASSSGMGGRNEQFF	TGTGCCAGCAGCTCCGGGATGGGGGGGAGGAATGAGCAGTTCTTC
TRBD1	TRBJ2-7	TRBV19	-	CASSMTGQTYEQYF	TGTGCCAGTAGTATGACGGGACAGACCTACGAGCAGTACTTC
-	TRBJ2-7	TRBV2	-	CARSRQDSTLYEQYF	TGTGCCAGGTCGAGACAGGATTCGACACTCTACGAGCAGTACTTC
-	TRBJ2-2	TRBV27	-	CASSLLQGEGTGELFF	TGTGCCAGCAGTTTATTACAGGGAGAGGGAACCGGGGAGCTGTTTTTT
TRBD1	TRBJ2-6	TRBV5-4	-	CASSSQTGGNSGANVLTF	TGTGCCAGCAGCTCGCAGACAGGGGGAAACTCTGGGGCCAACGTCCTGACTTTC
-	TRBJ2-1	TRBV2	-	CASSERGYEQFF	TGTGCCAGCAGCGAACGGGGTTATGAGCAGTTCTTC
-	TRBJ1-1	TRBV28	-	CASSLLVTRGKAFF	TGTGCCAGCAGTTTACTAGTGACTAGGGGTAAAGCTTTCTTT
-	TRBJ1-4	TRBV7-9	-	CASIGNLLGEKLFF	TGTGCCAGCATTGGTAATCTGCTAGGAGAAAAACTGTTTTTT
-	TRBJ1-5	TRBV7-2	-	CASTLPGSGQPQHF	TGTGCCAGCACCCTCCCAGGGTCGGGTCAGCCCCAGCATTTT
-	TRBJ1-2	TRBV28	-	CASSSPSSYGYTF	TGTGCCAGCAGTTCTCCCTCCTCCTATGGCTACACCTTC
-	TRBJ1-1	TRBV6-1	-	CASTLTGNPEAFF	TGTGCCAGCACCTTGACAGGAAACCCTGAAGCTTTCTTT
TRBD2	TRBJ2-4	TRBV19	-	CASSIASGGQNIQYF	TGTGCCAGTAGTATAGCTAGCGGGGGCCAAAACATTCAGTACTTC
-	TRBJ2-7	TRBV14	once	CASSQVGGAYEQYF	TGTGCCAGCAGCCAAGTAGGCGGGGCCTACGAGCAGTACTTC
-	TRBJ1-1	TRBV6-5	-	CASRRQDTEAFF	TGTGCCAGCAGGAGACAGGACACTGAAGCTTTCTTT
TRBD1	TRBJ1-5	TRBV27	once	CASREQGLKYYSNQPQHF	TGTGCCAGCAGGGAACAGGGGCTGAAATACTATAGCAATCAGCCCCAGCATTTT
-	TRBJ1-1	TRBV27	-	CASSSPGGGYTEAFF	TGTGCCAGCAGTTCCCCCGGGGGGGGCTACACTGAAGCTTTCTTT
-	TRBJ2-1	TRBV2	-	CAPSGISYNEQFF	TGTGCCCCATCGGGAATCTCCTACAATGAGCAGTTCTTC
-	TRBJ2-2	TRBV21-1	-	CASSLEGQTKNTGELFF	TGTGCCAGCAGCCTGGAGGGACAGACAAAGAACACCGGGGAGCTGTTTTTT
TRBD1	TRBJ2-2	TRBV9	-	CASSVVQGVAGELFF	TGTGCCAGCAGCGTTGTACAGGGGGTAGCCGGGGAGCTGTTTTTT
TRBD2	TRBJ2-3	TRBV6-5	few	CASDSAAGGTDTQYF	TGTGCCAGCGATTCCGCAGCGGGGGGCACAGATACGCAGTATTTT
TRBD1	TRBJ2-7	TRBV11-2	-	CASSLTGVEQYF	TGTGCCAGCAGCTTGACAGGGGTCGAGCAGTACTTC
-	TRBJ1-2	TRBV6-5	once	CASSYAGGGVFGYTF	TGTGCCAGCAGTTACGCCGGAGGTGGGGTCTTTGGCTACACCTTC
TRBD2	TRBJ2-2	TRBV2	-	CASLSGVAGANTGELFF	TGTGCCAGCCTCTCGGGGGTAGCGGGGGCGAACACCGGGGAGCTGTTTTTT
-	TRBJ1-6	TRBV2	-	CASSGENYNSPLHF	TGTGCCAGCAGTGGGGAGAATTATAATTCACCCCTCCACTTT
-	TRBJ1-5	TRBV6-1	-	CASSERAGNQPQHF	TGTGCCAGCAGTGAACGGGCAGGGAATCAGCCCCAGCATTTT
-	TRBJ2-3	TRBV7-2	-	CASSLVFPGEQIVTQYF	TGTGCCAGCAGCTTAGTTTTCCCGGGGGAGCAGATAGTTACGCAGTATTTT
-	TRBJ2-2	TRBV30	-	CAWSHGLGELFF	TGTGCCTGGAGTCATGGGCTTGGGGAGCTGTTTTTT
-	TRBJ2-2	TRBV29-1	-	CSVERQAGELFF	TGCAGCGTTGAACGGCAGGCCGGGGAGCTGTTTTTT
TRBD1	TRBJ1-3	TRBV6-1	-	CASTMDRDSGNTIYF	TGTGCCAGCACGATGGACAGGGACTCTGGAAACACCATATATTTT
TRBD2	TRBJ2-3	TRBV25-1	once	CASSAPSVAGGPTDTQYF	TGTGCCAGCAGTGCTCCCTCGGTAGCGGGGGGGCCAACAGATACGCAGTATTTT
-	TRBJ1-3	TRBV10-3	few	CAISETESSGNTIYF	TGTGCCATCAGTGAAACGGAGAGCTCTGGAAACACCATATATTTT
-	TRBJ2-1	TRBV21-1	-	CASSKLVWGVPGVMSYNEQFF	TGTGCCAGCAGCAAACTGGTTTGGGGGGTTCCTGGAGTTATGTCCTACAATGAGCAGTTCTTC
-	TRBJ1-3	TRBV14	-	CASSQYTARSGNTIYF	TGTGCCAGCAGCCAATACACAGCCCGCTCTGGAAACACCATATATTTT
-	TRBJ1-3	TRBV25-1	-	CASSESAGNTIYF	TGTGCCAGCAGTGAATCCGCGGGAAACACCATATATTTT
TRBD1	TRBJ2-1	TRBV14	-	CASSQDSRDRLRIPSSEQFF	TGTGCCAGCAGCCAAGATTCCCGGGACAGGCTCCGCATCCCATCCTCTGAGCAGTTCTTC
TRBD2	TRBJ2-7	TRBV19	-	CASSIGGGSYEQYF	TGTGCCAGTAGTATTGGCGGGGGGTCCTACGAGCAGTACTTC
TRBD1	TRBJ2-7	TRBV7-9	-	CASSLEQGGYEQYF	TGTGCCAGCAGCTTAGAACAGGGGGGTTACGAGCAGTACTTC
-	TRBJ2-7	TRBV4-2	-	CASSQERIFYEQYF	TGTGCCAGCAGCCAAGAGCGCATCTTCTACGAGCAGTACTTC